Following are 27 T cell receptor beta chains from one sample sequenced in a study of blood T cell repertoires in COVID-19. TCRdb keeps only in-frame clones here, not all; method: immunoSEQ multiplex PCR. The table includes approximately 150,000 clones, about 90% detected once. The sequencing input was peripheral blood. The receptors shown here come from a woman aged 55-69 years with acute or convalescent COVID-19.

The CDR3 protein is CASSAAGGPYEQYF. The CDR3, as DNA: TGTGCCAGCAGTGCGGCAGGGGGCCCCTACGAGCAGTACTTC. The chain carries TRBV2 and TRBJ2-7, with TRBD1 matching over 8 bases. The V segment lost 4 bases and the J segment 2 bases; nucleotides outside the gene matches: 4. Germline V lookup: CDR1 SNHLY, CDR2 FYNNEI. The CDR3 is 14 residues long. Full variable domain (outside the CDR3, taken from reference TRBV2 and TRBJ2-7): EPEVTQTPSHQVTQMGQEVILRCVPISNHLYFYWYRQILGQKVEFLVSFYNNEISEKSEIFDDQFSVERPDGSNFTLKIRSTKLEDSAMYFCASSAAGGPYEQYFGPGTRLTVT.

The gene calls are TRBV30 and TRBJ2-3; 9 positions agree with TRBD2. CDR3 size: 16 residues. V lost 0 bases to trimming and J lost 2 bases; unmatched junction nucleotides: 6. Germline V gives CDR1 GTSNPN, CDR2 SVGIG (reference sequence). The CDR3 here is CAWSVLGLASTDTQYF. CDR3 nucleotide sequence: TGTGCCTGGAGTGTATTGGGACTAGCCTCCACAGATACGCAGTATTTT.

This chain joins TRBV2 and TRBJ2-3, with D perhaps matching TRBD1 (6 bases). The CDR3 has 16 amino acids. The V gene lost 2 bases and the J gene lost 1 base, with 13 bases spanning the gap. Germline V lookup: CDR1 SNHLY, CDR2 FYNNEI. This chain's CDR3 is CASSEIGGFGTDTQYF. CDR3 sequence (DNA): TGTGCCAGCAGTGAAATAGGGGGATTTGGCACAGATACGCAGTATTTT.

The table lists this clone with a few counts. The J gene is TRBJ2-3, the V gene TRBV11-2, with TRBD1 identical over 7 bases. J was trimmed by 5 bases and V by 5 bases; bases with no gene match: 10. This CDR3 region has 15 residues. Germline V lookup: CDR1 SGHAT, CDR2 FQNNGV. CDR3 region: CASSLTDRVRDTQYF. DNA of the CDR3: TGTGCCAGCAGCCTAACCGACAGGGTAAGAGATACGCAGTATTTT.

The rearrangement uses TRBV4-1 and TRBJ1-6, with unresolved D. The germline V gene has CDR1 MGHRA and CDR2 YSYEKL. The CDR3 extends over 12 amino acids. V was clipped by 0 bases and J by 11 bases, with 5 bases between them. The CDR3 sequence is CASSQDTPPLHF. The CDR3 bases are TGCGCCAGCAGCCAAGATACTCCACCCCTCCACTTT.

This sequence joins TRBV4-2 and TRBJ2-2; D is unclear. Germline values: CDR1 LGHNA, CDR2 YNFKEQ. This CDR3 is 14 amino acids long. The V end was cut by 1 base, the J end by 5 bases, with 8 bases between. CDR3 in DNA: TGTGCCAGCAGCCAAGTAGCTCCTACCGGGGAGCTGTTTTTT. Its translation is CASSQVAPTGELFF.

This CDR3 is CASSLVPQGAQPQHF. The DNA for the CDR3 is TGTGCCAGCAGCTTAGTTCCACAGGGGGCACAGCCCCAGCATTTT. The chain couples TRBV7-2 to TRBJ1-5; TRBD1 matches 9 bases. Per germline, CDR1 SGHTA and CDR2 FQGNSA. The CDR3 is made up of 15 amino acids. V lost 1 base to trimming and J lost 7 bases; unmatched junction nucleotides: 5.

Regarding this clone: Other DNA sequences in this specimen translate into the identical CDR3. The CDR3 bases are TGTGCCAGCAGTTACTTGACAGGGAGGGAGACCCAGTACTTC. Protein: CASSYLTGRETQYF. The rearrangement uses TRBV6-2 or TRBV6-3 and TRBJ2-5, with a possible D match to TRBD1 (7 bases). CDR1 is MNHEY and CDR2 is SVGEGT in the germline V gene. Trimming cost V 1 base and J 5 bases, with 11 bases left between them. The length of the CDR3 is 14 residues.

The gene calls are TRBV6-5 and TRBJ1-2; D is perhaps TRBD1 (5 bases). The CDR3 is made up of 14 amino acids. Germline loops: CDR1 MNHEY, CDR2 SVGAGI. V shed 6 bases and J shed 4 bases, with 15 bases lying between them. CDR3 residues: CASSQWGEGYGYTF. The CDR3 DNA reads as TGTGCCAGCAGCCAGTGGGGGGAGGGCTATGGCTACACCTTC.

CDR3 protein: CASTQVMGLNTEAFF. DNA for the CDR3: TGCGCCAGCACCCAAGTTATGGGACTTAACACTGAAGCTTTCTTT. This chain connects TRBV5-1 to TRBJ1-1, with D possibly being TRBD1 (5 bases). Germline CDR1 and CDR2: SGHRS and YFSETQ. The V and J ends lost 6 bases and 2 bases respectively, with 17 bases between them. The CDR3 contains 15 residues.

V gene TRBV4-2 combines with J gene TRBJ1-1; 7 bases line up with TRBD1. The V gene end was trimmed by 3 bases and the J gene end by 5 bases; junction bases not matched to a gene: 3. This CDR3 is 13 amino acids long. Germline-derived CDR1 and CDR2 are LGHNA and YNFKEQ. CDR3 in amino acids: CASSQDRRTEAFF. The CDR3 nucleotides read TGTGCCAGCAGCCAGGACAGGAGGACTGAAGCTTTCTTT.

The chain combines TRBV25-1 with TRBJ2-7; D remains ambiguous. V was trimmed by 2 bases and J by 9 bases, leaving 14 bases between them. The CDR3 totals 13 residues. Looked up from germline, CDR1 is MGHDK and CDR2 is SYGVNS. The CDR3 region is CASSEGPLGVQYF. CDR3 nucleotide sequence: TGTGCCAGCAGTGAAGGCCCATTGGGCGTGCAGTACTTC.

The table lists this clone with many counts. The CDR3 loop is CASRTLSGLATTFF. The CDR3 DNA sequence: TGTGCCAGCAGGACCTTGTCTGGCTTAGCAACGACTTTCTTT. This rearrangement joins TRBV6-5 to TRBJ1-1, with D uncertain. The CDR3 contains 14 residues. CDR1 and CDR2 (germline): MNHEY, SVGAGI. Trimming cost V 6 bases and J 12 bases, with 23 bases left between them.

The CDR3 DNA follows: TGTGCCAGCAGTGATTGGAGGGGCAGCGAGCTGTTTTTT. Residues: CASSDWRGSELFF. J is TRBJ2-2 and V is TRBV6-4; D may be TRBD2 (6 bases). Trimming removed 3 bases at V and 11 bases at J, with 13 bases between. The CDR3 is 13 residues long. The germline CDR1 and CDR2 sequences are MRHNA and SNTAGT.

A few counts support this clone. The genes are TRBV3-1 (or the pseudogene TRBV3-2) and TRBJ1-5; TRBD1 matches at 8 bases. CDR1 and CDR2 from the germline V gene are LGHDT and YNNKEL (reference sequence). Trimming took 4 bases from V and 0 from J; bases not matched to a gene: 2. There are 15 residues in the CDR3. The CDR3 loop is CASSRTGISNQPQHF. DNA for the CDR3: TGTGCCAGCAGCCGGACAGGGATTAGCAATCAGCCCCAGCATTTT.

The rearrangement joins TRBV5-6 to TRBJ1-2; the match to TRBD1 covers 7 bases. Losses at the gene ends were 2 bases for V and 8 bases for J; bases not matched to a gene: 9. Germline CDR1 and CDR2: SGHDT and YYEEEE. This CDR3 comprises 14 residues. Here the CDR3 reads CASSFGTEERGYTF. CDR3 sequence (DNA): TGTGCCAGCAGCTTTGGGACAGAAGAAAGGGGCTACACCTTC.

The rearrangement joins TRBV19 to TRBJ2-1, with D uncertain. The CDR3 contains 12 residues. Germline CDR1 is LNHDA and CDR2 is SQIVND (reference sequence). V lost 4 bases to trimming and J lost 10 bases, with 11 bases between them. Here the CDR3 reads CASSNFAAEQFF. In DNA form, the CDR3 reads TGTGCCAGTAGTAATTTCGCGGCAGAGCAGTTCTTC.

V gene TRBV29-1 combines with J gene TRBJ2-7; D remains unclear. Per the germline V gene, CDR1 is SQVTM and CDR2 is ANQGSEA. The CDR3 length is 15 residues. Trimming pared 2 bases from V and 5 bases from J, leaving 19 bases between. CDR3 sequence reads: CSVEKKARPRDEQYF. For the CDR3, the DNA is TGCAGCGTTGAAAAAAAGGCAAGACCTCGGGACGAGCAGTACTTC.

CDR3 sequence (DNA): TGTGCCAGCTCGGCGGAAGATACGCAGTATTTT. Its translation is CASSAEDTQYF. V gene TRBV18 combines with J gene TRBJ2-3; no reliable D call. Germline CDR1 KGHSH, CDR2 LQKENI. This CDR3 is 11 amino acids long. Trimming cost V 6 bases and J 5 bases, with 6 bases left between them.

The rearrangement joins TRBV6-5 to TRBJ1-2, with D maybe TRBD1 (5 bases). Germline lookup yields CDR1 MNHEY and CDR2 SVGAGI. Trimming stripped 7 bases from V and 3 bases from J, with 12 bases between. The CDR3 extends over 13 amino acids. CDR3 nucleotides: TGTGCCAGCAAGGGGTCAGTCTACTATGGCTACACCTTC. Its protein product is CASKGSVYYGYTF.

Comments on this clone: In the same sample, other DNA sequences code for this CDR3. The chain uses TRBV18 and TRBJ1-1; D is undetermined. This CDR3 is 13 amino acids long. V lost 2 bases and J 1 base, leaving 5 bases between the germline ends. CDR1 KGHSH and CDR2 LQKENI come from the germline V gene. This CDR3 is CASSPGRNTEAFF. The CDR3 DNA reads TGTGCCAGCTCACCAGGGAGGAACACTGAAGCTTTCTTT. Variable domain in full (rest from reference TRBV18 and TRBJ1-1): NAGVMQNPRHLVRRRGQEARLRCSPMKGHSHVYWYRQLPEEGLKFMVYLQKENIIDESGMPKERFSAEFPKEGPSILRIQQVVRGDSAAYFCASSPGRNTEAFFGQGTRLTVV.

V and J are TRBV7-8 and TRBJ2-7; 9 bases map to TRBD1. Germline CDR1 and CDR2: SGHVS and FQNEAQ. CDR3 length: 15 amino acids. V shed 3 bases and J 4 bases; nucleotides not matched to a gene: 7. In DNA, the CDR3 is TGTGCCAGCAGCTTCACAGGGGGCATCGGGTACGAGCAGTACTTC. Its translation is CASSFTGGIGYEQYF.

The chain employs TRBV6-1 and TRBJ1-2; the D gene is possibly TRBD1 (5 bases). V was cut by 3 bases and J by 7 bases, with 15 bases left in between. This CDR3 spans 14 amino acids. Germline V gene data show CDR1 as MNHNS and CDR2 as SASEGT. The CDR3 region has the DNA TGTGCCAGCAGTGACATCTGGAGGGGCCCTGGCTACACCTTC. Its protein is CASSDIWRGPGYTF.

The sample holds one count of this clone. The V gene is TRBV6-2 or TRBV6-3, the J gene TRBJ2-7, with D unclear. Germline loops: CDR1 MNHEY, CDR2 SVGEGT. V lost 4 bases, J lost 3 bases, and 7 bases lay in between. The CDR3 is 12 residues long. In DNA form, the CDR3 reads TGTGCCAGCAGTTCGGTCCACTACGAGCAGTACTTC. It yields the protein CASSSVHYEQYF.

The V gene is TRBV5-8, the J gene TRBJ2-5; D may be TRBD1 (5 bases). Germline CDR1 SGHTS, CDR2 YDEGEE. Trimming stripped 0 bases from V and 5 bases from J, with 11 bases between. The length of the CDR3 is 14 residues. The CDR3 DNA follows: TGTGCCAGCAGCTTGGAAGGGGCTCAGGAGACCCAGTACTTC. It is translated as CASSLEGAQETQYF.

The V and J genes are TRBV9 and TRBJ2-7; TRBD2 matches 10 bases. CDR3 length equals 15 residues. After removal of 4 bases from V and 3 bases from J, the junction contained 7 bases not matched to a gene. Germline V lookup: CDR1 SGDLS, CDR2 YYNGEE. The CDR3 sequence: CASSPTSGSGYEQYF. The CDR3 bases are TGTGCCAGCAGCCCGACTAGCGGGTCGGGCTACGAGCAGTACTTC.

The V gene is TRBV27, the J gene TRBJ1-5; D is unclear. The CDR3 loop spans 14 amino acids. Trimming left V 2 bases short and J 2 bases short, with 7 bases between. Germline CDR1 reads MNHEY; CDR2 reads SMNVEV (reference sequence). Written as DNA, the CDR3 is TGTGCCAGCAGTTTAACGGGAGGCAATCAGCCCCAGCATTTT. Its translation: CASSLTGGNQPQHF.